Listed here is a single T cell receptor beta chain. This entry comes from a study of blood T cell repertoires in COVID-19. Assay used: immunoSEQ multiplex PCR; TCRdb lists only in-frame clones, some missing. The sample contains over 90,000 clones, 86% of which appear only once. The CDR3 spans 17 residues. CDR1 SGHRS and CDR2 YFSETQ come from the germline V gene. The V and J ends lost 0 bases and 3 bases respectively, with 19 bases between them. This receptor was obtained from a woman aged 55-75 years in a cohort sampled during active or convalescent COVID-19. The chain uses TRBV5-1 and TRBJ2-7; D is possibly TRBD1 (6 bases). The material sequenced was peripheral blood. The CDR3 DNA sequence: TGCGCCAGCAGCTTGGTTCCCCACAGGGATAAACGCTACGAGCAGTACTTC. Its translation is CASSLVPHRDKRYEQYF.